The sequence of this T cell receptor beta chain was determined in a study of T cell responses to AZD1222 COVID-19 vaccine. V dropped 4 bases and J dropped 1; count of bases not matched to a gene: 6. Germline CDR1 and CDR2: MNHEY and SMNVEV (reference sequence). This CDR3 is built from 15 residues. For this clone: The antigen is not known.

General study findings and limits: Only a handful of people who got AZD1222 tested seropositive at baseline. Within unmutated variant regions lay the reported targets of nearly half of spike-specific TCRs. No day 14 peak samples; only post-peak repertoires were characterized.

Data came from immunoSEQ multiplex PCR; TCRdb stores just in-frame clones and leaves some out. Of 75,000 to 100,000 clones in the sample, roughly 92% were seen once. The source material was peripheral blood, sampled 28 days after the second AZD1222 dose. The chain recombines TRBV27 with TRBJ2-5; 7 bases line up with TRBD1. The sequence came from an adult who received the AZD1222 COVID-19 vaccine. The DNA of the CDR3 is TGTGCCAGCAGTTCCCCCTACAGGGGCCAAGAGACCCAGTACTTC. It translates to CASSSPYRGQETQYF.